One sample yielded the 2 T cell receptor beta chains listed below, sequenced in a study of blood T cell repertoires in COVID-19. The protocol was immunoSEQ multiplex PCR, while the TCRdb copy is restricted to in-frame clones and leaves out a portion. Of approximately 140,000 clones in the sample, 70% to 90% were seen once. Specimen: peripheral blood. The receptor source for this set is a woman aged 55-75 years with acute or convalescent COVID-19.

The J gene is TRBJ2-4, the V gene TRBV6-2 or TRBV6-3, with TRBD1 as a possible D gene (6 bases). The CDR3 totals 16 residues. Between the trimmed V and J ends, which lost 6 bases and 0 bases, there was a span of 15 bases. Germline V gene sequence: CDR1 MNHEY, CDR2 SVGEGT. The CDR3 sequence is CASSPRDILAKNIQYF. The CDR3 DNA reads TGTGCCAGCAGCCCCCGGGACATCTTAGCCAAAAACATTCAGTACTTC.

The chain uses TRBV27 and TRBJ1-5; TRBD1 matches 9 bases. Germline CDR1 MNHEY, CDR2 SMNVEV (reference sequence). CDR3 length: 16 residues. V was pared by 5 bases and J by 7 bases, with 12 bases of the junction left unmatched. The CDR3 reads CASSKTGGRLEQPQHF. The CDR3 DNA sequence: TGTGCCAGCAGTAAGACAGGGGGGAGATTGGAGCAGCCCCAGCATTTT.